The 30 T cell receptor beta chains presented below share a single source sample, sequenced in a study of blood T cell repertoires in COVID-19. Repertoires were generated with immunoSEQ multiplex PCR, while TCRdb's copy carries only in-frame clones and drops some. The repertoire holds about 160,000 clones, with 84% as singletons. Sequencing was carried out using peripheral blood. The receptors originated from a man aged 35-49 years who had recovered from COVID-19.

Only one count was recorded for this clone. The chain has TRBV5-5 and TRBJ1-5; TRBD1 matches 7 bases. This CDR3 contains 13 residues. Trimming at V came to 4 bases and at J to 7 bases, leaving 5 bases not matched to a gene. Germline CDR1 is SGHKS and CDR2 is YYEKEE (reference sequence). The CDR3 is CASSEGGWQPQHF. CDR3 bases: TGTGCCAGCAGCGAAGGGGGCTGGCAGCCCCAGCATTTT. Drawing the rest from reference TRBV5-5 and TRBJ1-5, the complete variable domain is DAGVTQSPTHLIKTRGQQVTLRCSPISGHKSVSWYQQVLGQGPQFIFQYYEKEERGRGNFPDRFSARQFPNYSSELNVNALLLGDSALYLCASSEGGWQPQHFGDGTRLSIL.

This clone appeared a few times. The CDR3 loop reads CASRVGLDQETQYF. CDR3 sequence (DNA): TGTGCCAGCAGAGTGGGACTCGATCAAGAGACCCAGTACTTC. V usage is TRBV2 and J usage is TRBJ2-5; possibly TRBD2 for D (6 bases). CDR1 SNHLY and CDR2 FYNNEI come from the germline V gene. The CDR3 runs to 14 residues. Trimming shortened V by 6 bases and J by 2 bases, and 13 bases separated the two germline ends. The whole variable domain, remainder taken from reference TRBV2 and TRBJ2-5, is EPEVTQTPSHQVTQMGQEVILRCVPISNHLYFYWYRQILGQKVEFLVSFYNNEISEKSEIFDDQFSVERPDGSNFTLKIRSTKLEDSAMYFCASRVGLDQETQYFGPGTRLLVL.

The chain recombines TRBV7-2 with TRBJ1-5; D is possibly TRBD1 (6 bases). CDR3 size: 15 residues. The V gene's germline CDR1 is SGHTA and CDR2 FQGNSA. V was shortened by 1 base and J by 5 bases, with 12 bases between the two germline ends. The CDR3 loop reads CASSLDTGSDQPQHF. For the CDR3, the DNA is TGTGCCAGCAGCTTAGACACAGGGTCGGATCAGCCCCAGCATTTT.

The gene calls are TRBV28 and TRBJ2-7; 9 bases line up with TRBD1. V lost 8 bases to trimming and J lost 6 bases; unmatched junction nucleotides: 8. The germline CDR1 and CDR2 sequences are MDHEN and SYDVKM. CDR3 length equals 13 residues. This CDR3 reads CASCTGGKGEQYF. CDR3 nucleotides: TGTGCCAGCTGTACAGGGGGCAAGGGCGAGCAGTACTTC. Using reference TRBV28 and TRBJ2-7 for the parts outside the CDR3, the full variable domain is DVKVTQSSRYLVKRTGEKVFLECVQDMDHENMFWYRQDPGLGLRLIYFSYDVKMKEKGDIPEGYSVSREKKERFSLILESASTNQTSMYLCASCTGGKGEQYFGPGTRLTVT.

The CDR3 DNA reads TGTGCCAGCAGCTTAGCGGCAGGGGGCGTAGGCACTGAAGCTTTCTTT. Protein sequence: CASSLAAGGVGTEAFF. The V gene is TRBV7-2, the J gene TRBJ1-1, with 8 bases fitting TRBD1. The V and J ends lost 0 bases and 4 bases, in that order; junction bases with no gene match: 7. Germline CDR1 SGHTA, CDR2 FQGNSA. CDR3 length: 16 residues.

This clone was observed a single time. The chain uses TRBV29-1 and TRBJ2-7, with 7 nucleotides matching TRBD1. Per the germline V gene, CDR1 is SQVTM and CDR2 is ANQGSEA. This CDR3 spans 14 amino acids. V was clipped by 7 bases and J by 1 base; unmatched bases: 10. The CDR3 DNA reads as TGCAGCGCCGAGGCTTCGGACAGGTCCTACGAGCAGTACTTC. It yields the protein CSAEASDRSYEQYF.

As to this clone: A junction end diverges from the germline sequence, so it may reflect a read error. This chain links TRBV30 with TRBJ1-6, with 7 bases fitting TRBD1. The CDR3 is made up of 13 amino acids. Per the germline V gene, CDR1 is GTSNPN and CDR2 is SVGIG (reference sequence). Here the CDR3 reads CGLDRAYNSPLHF. In DNA, the CDR3 is TGCGGACTTGACAGGGCCTATAATTCACCCCTCCACTTT.

V is TRBV29-1 and J is TRBJ1-1, with no clear D. Trimming stripped 2 bases from V and 0 bases from J, with 7 bases between. CDR3 length equals 13 residues. Germline lookup yields CDR1 SQVTM and CDR2 ANQGSEA. In DNA, the CDR3 is TGCAGCGTTGAATTGGGCATGAACACTGAAGCTTTCTTT. This gives the protein CSVELGMNTEAFF.

This rearrangement joins TRBV6-5 to TRBJ2-7, with 8 bases aligning to TRBD1. The CDR3 spans 15 residues. CDR1 MNHEY and CDR2 SVGAGI come from the germline V gene. J gave up 3 bases and V 6 bases, and 10 bases lay outside the gene matches. The CDR3 nucleotides read TGTGCCAGCAGCCAAACTACGACAGGGGTCTACGAGCAGTACTTC. It encodes CASSQTTTGVYEQYF.

The CDR3 reads CSVSTGGWAEAFF. The CDR3 coding sequence is TGCAGCGTCTCCACAGGGGGATGGGCTGAAGCTTTCTTT. This chain links TRBV29-1 with TRBJ1-1; 8 bases are shared with TRBD1. The CDR3 sequence is 13 residues long. CDR1 and CDR2 from the germline V gene are SQVTM and ANQGSEA. Germline trimming cut 6 bases from V and 6 bases from J; bases unmatched to any gene: 9. The full variable domain, completed using reference TRBV29-1 and TRBJ1-1, is SAVISQKPSRDICQRGTSLTIQCQVDSQVTMMFWYRQQPGQSLTLIATANQGSEATYESGFVIDKFPISRPNLTFSTLTVSNMSPEDSSIYLCSVSTGGWAEAFFGQGTRLTVV.

This sequence joins TRBV4-3 and TRBJ2-3, with 11 bases identical to TRBD2. V was clipped by 3 bases and J by 1 base; unmatched bases: 6. Germline CDR1 LGHNA, CDR2 YSLEER. The CDR3 consists of 17 residues. The CDR3 loop reads CASSQTTSGIGTDTQYF. In nucleotides, the CDR3 is TGCGCCAGCAGCCAGACGACTAGCGGGATAGGCACAGATACGCAGTATTTT.

This clone was observed a few times. This sequence joins TRBV4-3 and TRBJ1-1; D perhaps matches TRBD1 (5 bases). Trimming pared 1 base from V and 4 bases from J, leaving 10 bases between. CDR3 length: 14 amino acids. Germline V gene sequence: CDR1 LGHNA, CDR2 YSLEER. In DNA, the CDR3 is TGCGCCAGCAGCCAAGCGACAGTAGGCACTGAAGCTTTCTTT. This codes for CASSQATVGTEAFF.

The chain is built from TRBV19 and TRBJ1-4; D not certain. The CDR3 covers 11 residues. Trimming shortened V by 7 bases and J by 4 bases, and 4 bases separated the two germline ends. Germline assignment: CDR1 LNHDA and CDR2 SQIVND (reference sequence). The CDR3 sequence is CASNNNEKLFF. CDR3 nucleotide sequence: TGTGCCAGTAATAATAATGAAAAACTGTTTTTT.

The chain uses TRBV12-5 and TRBJ2-5; 10 bases agree with TRBD2. J gave up 5 bases and V 7 bases, and 13 bases lay outside the gene matches. Germline values: CDR1 LGHNT, CDR2 FRNRAP. The CDR3 has 16 residues. In nucleotides, the CDR3 is TGTGCTAGTGCCAAAGGGACTAGCGAGATTCCGGAGACCCAGTACTTC. It specifies CASAKGTSEIPETQYF.

V is TRBV10-3 and J is TRBJ1-6, with a weak D call TRBD1 (5 bases). This CDR3 comprises 16 residues. Germline lookup yields CDR1 ENHRY and CDR2 SYGVKD. The V and J ends lost 4 bases and 10 bases respectively, with 20 bases between them. CDR3 nucleotide sequence: TGTGCCATCAGTGGGGGCGACAGCAGAAGGGTCTCACCCCTCCACTTT. Protein product: CAISGGDSRRVSPLHF.

The chain has TRBV10-3 and TRBJ2-7, with 8 bases matching TRBD2. From germline, CDR1 is ENHRY and CDR2 SYGVKD. V dropped 2 bases and J dropped 4; count of bases not matched to a gene: 7. The CDR3 loop spans 15 amino acids. This CDR3 is CAISETSGGKYEQYF. CDR3 nucleotide sequence: TGTGCCATCAGTGAGACTAGCGGAGGGAAATACGAGCAGTACTTC.

The J gene is TRBJ2-1, the V gene TRBV11-2, with 8 bases identical to TRBD2. The CDR3 has 16 amino acids. The V and J ends lost 5 bases and 0 bases, in that order; junction bases with no gene match: 6. Germline V lookup: CDR1 SGHAT, CDR2 FQNNGV. The CDR3 loop reads CASSPTSGASYNEQFF. CDR3 coding DNA: TGTGCCAGCAGCCCTACTAGCGGAGCCTCCTACAATGAGCAGTTCTTC.

The J gene is TRBJ1-5, the V gene TRBV7-2, with D possibly TRBD1 on 6 matching bases. Germline CDR1 is SGHTA and CDR2 is FQGNSA. V dropped 5 bases and J dropped 3 bases, with 8 bases sitting between them. The CDR3 consists of 13 residues. The CDR3 region has the DNA TGTGCCAGCAGCACGGGACACAATCAGCCCCAGCATTTT. Translated: CASSTGHNQPQHF.

This clone appeared a few times. The chain is built from TRBV5-5 and TRBJ2-3; 11 bases align to TRBD2. The germline V gene has CDR1 SGHKS and CDR2 YYEKEE (reference sequence). After removal of 5 bases from V and 2 bases from J, the junction contained 7 bases not matched to a gene. The CDR3 has 16 amino acids. CDR3: CASRPGTSGFTDTQYF. CDR3 coding DNA: TGTGCCAGCAGGCCCGGGACTAGCGGATTCACAGATACGCAGTATTTT. The variable domain in full, with the rest retrieved from reference TRBV5-5 and TRBJ2-3, is DAGVTQSPTHLIKTRGQQVTLRCSPISGHKSVSWYQQVLGQGPQFIFQYYEKEERGRGNFPDRFSARQFPNYSSELNVNALLLGDSALYLCASRPGTSGFTDTQYFGPGTRLTVL.

The gene calls are TRBV6-5 and TRBJ2-2, with 7 bases that match TRBD1. Germline V lookup: CDR1 MNHEY, CDR2 SVGAGI. Trimming removed 4 bases from V and 7 bases from J; junction bases left unmatched: 6. The CDR3 covers 14 residues. CDR3 bases: TGTGCCAGCAGTTCTACAGGGGCGGGCGGGGAGCTGTTTTTT. Its translation: CASSSTGAGGELFF.

In DNA, the CDR3 is TGCAGTGCTAGTTCCCCGGGACAGGGCGTCGACTACACCTTC. Protein sequence: CSASSPGQGVDYTF. The chain joins TRBV20-1 to TRBJ1-2, with 9 bases aligning to TRBD1. The CDR3 has 14 amino acids. V shed 3 bases, J shed 10 bases, and the junction held 12 bases outside the gene matches. The germline CDR1 and CDR2 sequences are DFQATT and SNEGSKA (reference sequence).

The chain recombines TRBV30 with TRBJ1-1, with D possibly being TRBD1 (6 bases). V was clipped by 3 bases and J by 5 bases, with 13 bases between them. This CDR3 comprises 13 residues. CDR1 is GTSNPN and CDR2 is SVGIG in the germline V gene (reference sequence). CDR3 sequence: CAWSTGIRTEAFF. Written as DNA, the CDR3 is TGTGCCTGGAGCACAGGGATTAGGACTGAAGCTTTCTTT.

V gene TRBV20-1 combines with J gene TRBJ2-3; D perhaps matches TRBD1 (6 bases). CDR1 and CDR2 (germline): DFQATT, SNEGSKA (reference sequence). Trimming shortened V by 3 bases and J by 4 bases, and 11 bases separated the two germline ends. This CDR3 comprises 13 residues. The CDR3 region is CSASYRVADTQYF. CDR3 bases: TGCAGTGCTAGTTACAGGGTGGCAGATACGCAGTATTTT.

The V and J genes are TRBV27 and TRBJ1-1; 7 nucleotides line up with TRBD1. This CDR3 contains 13 residues. Germline-derived CDR1 and CDR2 are MNHEY and SMNVEV (reference sequence). V shed 10 bases and J 2 bases; nucleotides not matched to a gene: 7. The CDR3 nucleotides are TGTGCCACCCACGGACAGGCTAACACTGAAGCTTTCTTT. Translation gives CATHGQANTEAFF.

This rearrangement joins TRBV21-1 to TRBJ1-3. TRBV21-1 is a pseudogene segment. The CDR3 sequence is 16 residues long. The CDR3 reads CASSAGERGGGNTIYF. The DNA of the CDR3 is TGTGCCAGCAGCGCAGGGGAGCGGGGTGGTGGAAACACCATATATTTT.

The rearrangement joins TRBV27 to TRBJ2-3, with D hard to call. Trimming left V 5 bases short and J 8 bases short, with 14 bases between. The CDR3 has 13 residues. Germline values: CDR1 MNHEY, CDR2 SMNVEV (reference sequence). CDR3 sequence reads: CASSPFESGTQYF. Here the CDR3 DNA reads TGTGCCAGCAGTCCTTTCGAGTCGGGTACGCAGTATTTT.

CDR3 amino acids: CASSLVAGRRGTGELFF. The CDR3 region has the DNA TGTGCCAGCAGCTTGGTGGCCGGGAGGCGTGGCACCGGGGAGCTGTTTTTT. The chain combines TRBV5-4 with TRBJ2-2; 7 bases line up with TRBD2. Trimming took 0 bases from V and 4 from J; bases not matched to a gene: 9. Germline CDR1 and CDR2: SGHNT and YYREEE (reference sequence). CDR3 length equals 17 residues.

This clone was recorded once. DNA for the CDR3: TGCAGCGTGAGGACTAGCGGGAGACCCGGGGAGCTGTTTTTT. Translating gives CSVRTSGRPGELFF. This chain joins TRBV29-1 and TRBJ2-2; 13 bases are a match to TRBD2. CDR1 and CDR2 from the germline V gene are SQVTM and ANQGSEA. V lost 6 bases and J lost 6; bases outside the gene matches: 4. The CDR3 spans 14 residues.

The chain joins TRBV11-2 to TRBJ2-5; TRBD1 is a possible D gene (5 bases). This CDR3 has 14 amino acids. CDR1 is SGHAT, CDR2 FQNNGV, per germline. V was cut by 3 bases and J by 5 bases, with 13 bases left in between. CDR3 DNA: TGTGCCAGCAGCTTTAGGGGTGGGCTGGAGACCCAGTACTTC. Translation: CASSFRGGLETQYF.

This clone was detected a few times. The rearrangement uses TRBV24-1 and TRBJ2-3, with TRBD2 identical over 7 bases. The CDR3 is made up of 15 amino acids. V lost 3 bases to trimming and J lost 1 base; unmatched junction nucleotides: 3. Germline lookup yields CDR1 KGHDR and CDR2 SFDVKD. CDR3 sequence reads: CATSDGGRGTDTQYF. CDR3 in DNA: TGTGCCACCAGTGATGGCGGGAGAGGCACAGATACGCAGTATTTT.